This is a list of T cell receptor beta chains from one sample in a study of blood T cell repertoires in COVID-19. The table came from immunoSEQ multiplex PCR; TCRdb's copy has only in-frame clones and leaves some out. The table records 200,000 or so clones, 80% to 85% of them present only once. The specimen sequenced was peripheral blood. The receptor set was obtained from a woman in her twenties or thirties with acute or convalescent COVID-19. Each CDR3 is given with its conserved first and last residue. A D gene is named only where the DNA matches it firmly. Only part of the rows carry a size: once, few, many, or a class if the clone is expanded.

>once|TRBD2|TRBJ2-7|TRBV25-1
CASSEYGGDYDEQYF
TGTGCCAGCAGTGAATACGGGGGGGACTACGACGAGCAGTACTTC
>NA|NA|TRBJ1-2|TRBV7-2
CASSLNSGEGYTF
TGTGCCAGCAGCTTAAATTCTGGAGAGGGCTACACCTTC
>once|TRBD2|TRBJ2-1|TRBV15
CATSPIKLTSGRTGSYNEQFF
TGTGCCACCAGTCCGATAAAGCTGACTAGCGGGAGAACTGGATCCTACAATGAGCAGTTCTTC
>NA|NA|TRBJ1-2|TRBV4-1
CASSHRREGRYGYTF
TGCGCCAGCAGCCACCGGCGGGAGGGTCGCTATGGCTACACCTTC
>few|TRBD2|TRBJ2-2|TRBV5-1
CASSLVLAGSTGELFF
TGCGCCAGCAGCTTGGTACTAGCGGGGTCCACCGGGGAGCTGTTTTTT
>NA|NA|TRBJ2-1|TRBV6-4
CASSDLSGSSYNEQFF
TGTGCCAGCAGTGACCTGAGCGGGTCCTCCTACAATGAGCAGTTCTTC
>NA|NA|TRBJ1-1|TRBV7-9
CASSSFTEAFF
TGTGCCAGCAGCTCGTTCACTGAAGCTTTCTTT
>once|NA|TRBJ2-1|TRBV6-5
CANSLGLANEQFF
TGTGCCAACTCCTTAGGACTGGCCAATGAGCAGTTCTTC
>NA|NA|TRBJ2-7|TRBV7-9
CASSQLRGEQYF
TGTGCCAGCAGCCAATTAAGGGGCGAGCAGTACTTC
>NA|NA|TRBJ1-5|TRBV7-6
CASSSWGGQPQHF
TGTGCCAGCAGCTCGTGGGGAGGTCAGCCCCAGCATTTT
>NA|TRBD1|TRBJ1-1|TRBV11-1
CASSLTTGDMNTEAFF
TGTGCCAGCAGCCTCACGACAGGGGATATGAACACTGAAGCTTTCTTT
>NA|TRBD2|TRBJ2-7|TRBV7-2
CASSRGASGKTPHEQYF
TGTGCCAGCAGCAGGGGCGCAAGCGGGAAAACTCCCCACGAGCAGTACTTC
>NA|TRBD1|TRBJ2-7|TRBV4-3
CASSQDQGVNPYEQYF
TGCGCCAGCAGCCAAGATCAGGGGGTGAACCCTTACGAGCAGTACTTC
>few|TRBD1|TRBJ2-3|TRBV29-1
CSSGKGGLPDTQYF
TGCAGCTCAGGGAAAGGGGGCTTGCCAGATACGCAGTATTTT
>once|NA|TRBJ2-3|TRBV7-2
CASSTYFDPRGKSDTQYF
TGTGCCAGCAGCACCTATTTCGACCCGAGGGGGAAATCAGATACGCAGTATTTT
>NA|TRBD2|TRBJ2-7|TRBV7-2
CASSLGASGLRGHEQYF
TGTGCCAGCAGCTTAGGTGCTAGCGGCCTTCGGGGACACGAGCAGTACTTC
>once|TRBD2|TRBJ2-2|TRBV19
CASRETSFNPNTGELFF
TGTGCCAGCCGGGAGACTAGCTTCAATCCGAACACCGGGGAGCTGTTTTTT
>NA|NA|TRBJ2-6|TRBV7-9
CASSPPYSGANVLTF
TGTGCCAGCAGCCCGCCCTACTCTGGGGCCAACGTCCTGACTTTC
>NA|NA|TRBJ1-4|TRBV6-5
CASTPGPLGNEKLFF
TGTGCCAGCACCCCCGGCCCGCTAGGTAATGAAAAACTGTTTTTT
>few|NA|TRBJ2-7|TRBV25-1
CASARSSYEQYF
TGTGCCAGCGCAAGGAGCTCCTACGAGCAGTACTTC
>NA|NA|TRBJ1-1|TRBV27
CASSYHLNTEAFF
TGTGCCAGCAGCTACCACTTGAACACTGAAGCTTTCTTT
>NA|NA|TRBJ2-3|TRBV28
CASRPSGSTGTTTDTQYF
TGTGCCAGCAGACCTTCGGGTTCGACCGGGACAACCACAGATACGCAGTATTTT
>few|TRBD1|TRBJ2-7|TRBV5-1
CASSFLTSGTVSYEQYF
TGCGCCAGCAGCTTTTTAACGTCCGGGACAGTCTCCTACGAGCAGTACTTC
>NA|TRBD1|TRBJ2-5|TRBV5-6
CASSPTYRGKETQYF
TGTGCCAGCAGCCCGACCTACAGGGGGAAAGAGACCCAGTACTTC
>NA|TRBD1|TRBJ2-7|TRBV5-5
CASSLWGTGSSYEQYF
TGTGCCAGCAGCTTGTGGGGGACAGGGAGCTCCTACGAGCAGTACTTC
>NA|TRBD2|TRBJ2-7|TRBV6-5
CASGRSSGGYEQYF
TGTGCCAGCGGACGATCTAGCGGGGGGTACGAGCAGTACTTC
>NA|NA|TRBJ2-7|TRBV4-3
CASSQEYGTASYEQYF
TGCGCCAGCAGCCAAGAGTACGGGACTGCGTCCTACGAGCAGTACTTC
>NA|NA|TRBJ1-3|TRBV5-4
CASSLGARGNGNTIYF
TGTGCCAGCAGCTTGGGTGCGAGGGGGAATGGAAACACCATATATTTT
>NA|NA|TRBJ2-7|TRBV21-1
CASSARQGEVYEQYF
TGTGCCAGCAGCGCCAGACAGGGGGAGGTTTACGAGCAGTACTTC
>NA|TRBD1|TRBJ1-5|TRBV19
CASSSSTGGNFGQPQHF
TGTGCCAGTAGTTCGTCGACAGGGGGCAATTTCGGTCAGCCCCAGCATTTT
>NA|NA|TRBJ1-5|TRBV18
CASSPADNQPQHF
TGTGCCAGCTCACCTGCGGACAATCAGCCCCAGCATTTT
>NA|NA|TRBJ2-1|TRBV7-2
CASSRAVVNEQFF
TGTGCCAGCAGCAGAGCGGTCGTCAATGAGCAGTTCTTC
>NA|TRBD2|TRBJ2-7|TRBV5-1
CASSFQGTSLVYEQYF
TGCGCCAGCAGCTTCCAGGGGACTAGCCTCGTCTACGAGCAGTACTTC
>NA|TRBD1|TRBJ1-2|TRBV14
CASSRQGSYGYTF
TGTGCCAGCAGCCGACAGGGTAGTTATGGCTACACCTTC
>NA|TRBD2|TRBJ2-1|TRBV29-1
CSVAGRVNNEQFF
TGCAGCGTCGCAGGGAGGGTGAACAATGAGCAGTTCTTC
>NA|TRBD1|TRBJ1-5|TRBV6-2/TRBV6-3
CASSYLIDRGPIQPQHF
TGTGCCAGCAGTTACCTCATTGACAGGGGGCCCATTCAGCCCCAGCATTTT
>NA|TRBD1|TRBJ2-7|TRBV5-6
CASSNGVLITGVGEQYF
TGTGCCAGCAGCAACGGGGTACTAATAACAGGGGTCGGCGAGCAGTACTTC
>NA|NA|TRBJ1-2|TRBV6-5
CASADSNTPYGYTF
TGTGCCAGTGCCGACTCAAACACCCCGTATGGCTACACCTTC
>NA|NA|TRBJ1-2|TRBV6-5
CASSYSGRYTF
TGTGCCAGCAGTTACTCTGGGCGCTACACCTTC
>NA|TRBD1|TRBJ2-1|TRBV19
CASSVQGANYNEQFF
TGTGCCAGTAGCGTCCAGGGGGCGAACTACAATGAGCAGTTCTTC
>NA|TRBD1|TRBJ1-2|TRBV7-2
CASSLGATGVRNYGYTF
TGTGCCAGCAGCTTAGGGGCGACAGGGGTCCGTAACTATGGCTACACCTTC
>NA|TRBD1|TRBJ1-2|TRBV28
CASSSDRDRNYGYTF
TGTGCCAGCAGTTCAGACCGGGACAGGAACTATGGCTACACCTTC
>NA|TRBD1|TRBJ1-2|TRBV4-3
CASSQVGQGGGYTF
TGCGCCAGCAGCCAAGTGGGACAGGGAGGCGGCTACACCTTC
>NA|NA|TRBJ2-1|TRBV15
CATSRDSGTYNEQFF
TGTGCCACCAGCAGAGATTCCGGGACCTACAATGAGCAGTTCTTC
>NA|NA|TRBJ2-2|TRBV5-1
CASSLVVTMAGELFF
TGCGCCAGCAGCTTGGTTGTGACAATGGCCGGGGAGCTGTTTTTT